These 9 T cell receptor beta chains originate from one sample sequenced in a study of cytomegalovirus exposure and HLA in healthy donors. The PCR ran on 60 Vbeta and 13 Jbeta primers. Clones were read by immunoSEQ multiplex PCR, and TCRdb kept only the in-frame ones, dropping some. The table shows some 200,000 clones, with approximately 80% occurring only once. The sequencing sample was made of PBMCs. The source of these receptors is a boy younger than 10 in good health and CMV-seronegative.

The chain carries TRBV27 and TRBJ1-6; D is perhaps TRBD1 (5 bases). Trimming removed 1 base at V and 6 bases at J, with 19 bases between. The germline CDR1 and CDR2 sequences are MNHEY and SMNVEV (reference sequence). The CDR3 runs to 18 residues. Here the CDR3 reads CASSLFNQQGTANSPLHF. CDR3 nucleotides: TGTGCCAGCAGTTTATTTAACCAGCAGGGTACGGCTAATTCACCCCTCCACTTT.

Written as DNA, the CDR3 is TGTGCCAGCAGACTAACAGGGGACGGCGGGGAGCTGTTTTTT. Encoded protein: CASRLTGDGGELFF. The rearrangement uses TRBV2 and TRBJ2-2, with 7 nucleotides matching TRBD1. Germline V gene data show CDR1 as SNHLY and CDR2 as FYNNEI. The trim removed 6 bases at V and 7 bases at J, leaving 8 bases unmatched. This CDR3 region has 14 residues.

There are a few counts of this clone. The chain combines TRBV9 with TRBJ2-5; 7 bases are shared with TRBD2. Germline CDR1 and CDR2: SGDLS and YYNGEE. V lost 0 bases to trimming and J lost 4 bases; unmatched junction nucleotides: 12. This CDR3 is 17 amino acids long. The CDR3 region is CASSVAAPGRGGETQYF. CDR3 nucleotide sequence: TGTGCCAGCAGCGTAGCGGCCCCGGGGAGGGGAGGAGAGACCCAGTACTTC.

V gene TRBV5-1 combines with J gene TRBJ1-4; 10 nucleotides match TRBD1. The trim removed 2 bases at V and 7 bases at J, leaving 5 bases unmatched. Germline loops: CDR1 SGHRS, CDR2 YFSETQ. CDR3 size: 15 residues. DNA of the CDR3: TGCGCCAGCAGCTTTGACAGGGGGCGCGGTGAAAAACTGTTTTTT. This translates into CASSFDRGRGEKLFF. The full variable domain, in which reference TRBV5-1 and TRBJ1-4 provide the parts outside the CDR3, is KAGVTQTPRYLIKTRGQQVTLSCSPISGHRSVSWYQQTPGQGLQFLFEYFSETQRNKGNFPGRFSGRQFSNSRSEMNVSTLELGDSALYLCASSFDRGRGEKLFFGSGTQLSVL.

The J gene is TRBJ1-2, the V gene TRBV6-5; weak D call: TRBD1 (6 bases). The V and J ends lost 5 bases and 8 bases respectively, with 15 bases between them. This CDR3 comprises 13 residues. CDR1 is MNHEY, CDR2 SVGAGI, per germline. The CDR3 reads CASSNRATRGYTF. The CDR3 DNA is TGTGCCAGCAGTAACAGGGCAACACGGGGCTACACCTTC.

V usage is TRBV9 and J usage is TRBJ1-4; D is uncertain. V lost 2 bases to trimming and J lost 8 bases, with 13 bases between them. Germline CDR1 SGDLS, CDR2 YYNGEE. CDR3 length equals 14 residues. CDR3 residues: CASSVRGGREKLFF. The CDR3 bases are TGTGCCAGCAGCGTTAGAGGAGGTAGGGAAAAACTGTTTTTT.

The CDR3 DNA is TGCGCCAGCAGCTTGGGGTTGACAGGGGGGACTGAAGCTTTCTTT. Protein product: CASSLGLTGGTEAFF. This chain joins TRBV5-1 and TRBJ1-1, with TRBD1 matching over 9 bases. Looked up from germline, CDR1 is SGHRS and CDR2 is YFSETQ. The CDR3 has 15 amino acids. Trimming cost V 0 bases and J 5 bases; bases outside gene matches: 5.

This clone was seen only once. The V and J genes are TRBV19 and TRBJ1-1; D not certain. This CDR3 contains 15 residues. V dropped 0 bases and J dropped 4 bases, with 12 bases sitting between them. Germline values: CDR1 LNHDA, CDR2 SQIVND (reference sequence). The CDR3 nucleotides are TGTGCCAGTAGTATAGACGTAACCCCGCGCACTGAAGCTTTCTTT. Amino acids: CASSIDVTPRTEAFF.

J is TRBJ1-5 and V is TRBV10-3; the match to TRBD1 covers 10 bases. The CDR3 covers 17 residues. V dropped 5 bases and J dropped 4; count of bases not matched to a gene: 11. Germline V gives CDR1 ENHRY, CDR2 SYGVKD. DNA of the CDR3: TGTGCCATCAGTAACTACCGGGACAGGGGAATGAATCAGCCCCAGCATTTT. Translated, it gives CAISNYRDRGMNQPQHF.